This T cell receptor (beta chain) was sequenced during a study of blood T cell repertoires in COVID-19. The CDR3 is 14 residues long. The ends were cut back, 5 bases at V and 3 bases at J, with 9 bases in the middle. The germline V gene encodes CDR1 SGHKS and CDR2 YYEKEE (reference sequence). Only in-frame clones appear in the TCRdb table, and some are missing; sequencing was by immunoSEQ multiplex PCR. Here the sample spans about 250,000 clones, 70% to 90% being singletons. The rearrangement links TRBV5-5 to TRBJ1-6; D ambiguous. The receptor comes from a woman in her forties or fifties with acute COVID-19. Sequenced sample: PBMCs or T cells enriched from blood (not recorded which). The CDR3 sequence is CASRVTDYNSPLHF. The CDR3 DNA is TGTGCCAGCAGGGTGACTGACTATAATTCACCCCTCCACTTT.